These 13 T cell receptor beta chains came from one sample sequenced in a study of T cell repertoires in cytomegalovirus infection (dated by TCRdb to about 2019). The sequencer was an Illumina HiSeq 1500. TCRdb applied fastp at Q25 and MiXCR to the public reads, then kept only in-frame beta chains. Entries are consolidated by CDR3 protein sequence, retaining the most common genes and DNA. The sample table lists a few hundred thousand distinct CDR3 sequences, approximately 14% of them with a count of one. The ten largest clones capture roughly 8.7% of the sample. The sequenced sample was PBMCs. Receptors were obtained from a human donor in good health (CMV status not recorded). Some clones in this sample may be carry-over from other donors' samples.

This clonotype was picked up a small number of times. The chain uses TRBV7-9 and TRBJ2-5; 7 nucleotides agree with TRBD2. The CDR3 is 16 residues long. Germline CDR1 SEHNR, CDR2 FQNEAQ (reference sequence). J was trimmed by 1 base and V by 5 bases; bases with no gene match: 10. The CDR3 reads CASSVWASGFQETQYF. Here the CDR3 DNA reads TGTGCCAGCAGCGTGTGGGCTAGCGGCTTCCAAGAGACCCAGTACTTC.

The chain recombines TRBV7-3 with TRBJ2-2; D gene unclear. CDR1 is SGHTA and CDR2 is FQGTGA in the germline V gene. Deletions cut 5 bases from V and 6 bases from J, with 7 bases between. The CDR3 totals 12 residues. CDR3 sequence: CASSNYPGELFF. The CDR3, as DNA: TGTGCCAGCAGCAATTACCCCGGGGAGCTGTTTTTT.

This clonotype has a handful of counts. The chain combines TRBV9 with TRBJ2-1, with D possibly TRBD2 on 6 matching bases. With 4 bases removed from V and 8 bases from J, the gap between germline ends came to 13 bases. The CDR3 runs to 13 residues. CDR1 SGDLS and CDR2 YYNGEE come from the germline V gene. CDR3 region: CASSPSTSYEQFF. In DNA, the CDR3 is TGTGCCAGCAGCCCCTCGACTAGTTATGAGCAGTTCTTC.

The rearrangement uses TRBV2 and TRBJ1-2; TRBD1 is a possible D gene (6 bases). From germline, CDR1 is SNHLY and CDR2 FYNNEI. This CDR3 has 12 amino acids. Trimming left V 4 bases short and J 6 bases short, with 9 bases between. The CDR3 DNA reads TGTGCCAGCAGTGTTTACAGGGATGGCTACACCTTC. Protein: CASSVYRDGYTF. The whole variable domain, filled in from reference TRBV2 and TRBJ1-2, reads EPEVTQTPSHQVTQMGQEVILRCVPISNHLYFYWYRQILGQKVEFLVSFYNNEISEKSEIFDDQFSVERPDGSNFTLKIRSTKLEDSAMYFCASSVYRDGYTFGSGTRLTVV.

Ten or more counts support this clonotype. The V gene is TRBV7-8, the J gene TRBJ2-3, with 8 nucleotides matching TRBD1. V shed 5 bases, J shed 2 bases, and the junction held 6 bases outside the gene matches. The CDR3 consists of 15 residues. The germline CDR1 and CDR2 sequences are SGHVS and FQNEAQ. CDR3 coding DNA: TGTGCCAGCAGCCTCAGACAGGGGTACACAGATACGCAGTATTTT. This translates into CASSLRQGYTDTQYF.

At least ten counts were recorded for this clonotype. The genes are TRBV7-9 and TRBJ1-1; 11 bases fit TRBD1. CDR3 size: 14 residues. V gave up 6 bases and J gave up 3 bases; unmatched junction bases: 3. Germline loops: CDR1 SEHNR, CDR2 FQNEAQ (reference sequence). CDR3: CASRTGQGDTEAFF. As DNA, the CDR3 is TGTGCCAGCAGAACGGGACAGGGGGACACTGAAGCTTTCTTT.

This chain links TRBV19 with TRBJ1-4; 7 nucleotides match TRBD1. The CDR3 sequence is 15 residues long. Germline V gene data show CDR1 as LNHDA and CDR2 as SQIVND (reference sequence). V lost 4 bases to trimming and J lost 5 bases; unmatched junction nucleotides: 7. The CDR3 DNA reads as TGTGCCAGTAGTACCGGACAGGCACCGAATGAAAAACTGTTTTTT. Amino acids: CASSTGQAPNEKLFF.

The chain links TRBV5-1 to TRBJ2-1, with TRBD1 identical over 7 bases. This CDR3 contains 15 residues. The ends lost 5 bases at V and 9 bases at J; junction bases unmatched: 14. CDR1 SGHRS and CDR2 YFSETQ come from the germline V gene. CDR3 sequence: CASRMPGQTWSEQFF. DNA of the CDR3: TGCGCCAGCAGAATGCCGGGACAGACATGGAGTGAGCAGTTCTTC. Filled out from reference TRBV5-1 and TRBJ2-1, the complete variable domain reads KAGVTQTPRYLIKTRGQQVTLSCSPISGHRSVSWYQQTPGQGLQFLFEYFSETQRNKGNFPGRFSGRQFSNSRSEMNVSTLELGDSALYLCASRMPGQTWSEQFFGPGTRLTVL.

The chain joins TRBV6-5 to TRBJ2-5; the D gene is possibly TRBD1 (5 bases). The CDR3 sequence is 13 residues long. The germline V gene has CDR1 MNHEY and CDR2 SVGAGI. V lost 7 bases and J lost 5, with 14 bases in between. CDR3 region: CASTRPGWETQYF. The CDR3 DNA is TGTGCCAGCACCCGACCAGGGTGGGAGACCCAGTACTTC.

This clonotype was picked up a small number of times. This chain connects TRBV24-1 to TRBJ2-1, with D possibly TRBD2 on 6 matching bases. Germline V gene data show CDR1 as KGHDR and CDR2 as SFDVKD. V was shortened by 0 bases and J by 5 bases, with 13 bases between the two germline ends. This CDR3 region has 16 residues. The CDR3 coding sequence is TGTGCCACCAGTGATTTGGTTGGGAGCGGGCACAATGAGCAGTTCTTC. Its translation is CATSDLVGSGHNEQFF.

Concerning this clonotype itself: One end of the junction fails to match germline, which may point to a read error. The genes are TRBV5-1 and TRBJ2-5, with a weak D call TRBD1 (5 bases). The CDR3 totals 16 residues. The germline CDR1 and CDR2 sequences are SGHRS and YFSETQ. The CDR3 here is CTSSLERQTPGETQYF. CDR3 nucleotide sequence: TGCACCAGCAGCTTGGAGAGACAGACCCCCGGGGAGACCCAGTACTTC.

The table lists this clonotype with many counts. The CDR3: CATSRGNTGSGYTF. The CDR3 nucleotides are TGTGCCACCAGCAGAGGAAATACAGGGAGTGGCTACACCTTC. The chain carries TRBV15 and TRBJ1-2; possible D gene TRBD1, 6 bases. Trimming took 1 base from V and 7 from J, leaving 13 bases between them. This CDR3 region has 14 residues. Per germline, CDR1 LNHNV and CDR2 YYDKDF (reference sequence).

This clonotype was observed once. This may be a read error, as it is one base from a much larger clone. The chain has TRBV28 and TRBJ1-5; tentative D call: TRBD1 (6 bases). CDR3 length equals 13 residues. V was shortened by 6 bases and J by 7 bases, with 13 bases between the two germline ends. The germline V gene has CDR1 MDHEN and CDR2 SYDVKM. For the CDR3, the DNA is TGTGCCAGCAGATCTACACAGGGCCAGCCCCAGCATTTT. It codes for CASRSTQGQPQHF. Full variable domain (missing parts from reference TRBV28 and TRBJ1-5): DVKVTQSSRYLVKRTGEKVFLECVQDMDHENMFWYRQDPGLGLRLIYFSYDVKMKEKGDIPEGYSVSREKKERFSLILESASTNQTSMYLCASRSTQGQPQHFGDGTRLSIL.